This T cell receptor beta chain derives from a study of T-cell reconstitution after alpha-beta-depleted transplantation in children (dated by TCRdb to about 2016). About the investigation overall: The study quantitatively tracked T-cell immune reconstitution after TCRalphabeta/CD19-depleted allogeneic hematopoietic cell transplantation in children using TCR repertoire profiling.

Library construction relied on PCR. The instrument was an Illumina HiSeq 2500. To normalize quantification of the TCRbeta repertoire, the TCR libraries were built with molecular barcoding that relied on unique molecular identifiers. TCRdb cleaned the public reads at Q25 with fastp, built clones with MiXCR and kept in-frame beta chains. Rows matching on CDR3 protein sequence are summarized as one entry with the most common DNA and genes. For this sample the table gives almost 500,000 distinct CDR3 sequences, of which roughly an eighth were detected only once. Around 6.1% of the sample is taken by the ten largest. V loses 5 bases of germline sequence and J loses 4 bases, and the interval between the two ends is 9 bases. Measured from the cysteine to the phenylalanine, the CDR3 is 12 residues long. Just the 36-base CDR3 DNA is kept, in frame starting at base 1. There are many counts of this clonotype. This clone's antigen is unknown. It has no much larger one-base neighbor in the sample; base qualities were not kept.

The sample consisted of PBMCs from the stem cell graft donor, taken from the stem cell graft. This clonotype was sampled from a human donor who donated a stem cell graft to a child with combined immunodeficiency. The sequence links TRBV12-3 or TRBV12-4 to TRBJ2-7; too little of a D gene remains to name it. The nucleotide sequence reads TGTGCCAGCAGTCCCTCCCTATACGAGCAGTACTTC. This encodes CASSPSLYEQYF.